The source of this T cell receptor (beta chain) is a study of neoadjuvant anti-PD-1 for oral cavity cancer. Whole-study results and caveats: Post-nivolumab, blood T cell clonality was significantly elevated in non-responders.

The time point: after neoadjuvant nivolumab, at surgical resection. These newly diagnosed stage II-IVA oral cavity squamous cell carcinoma patients had no prior systemic or radiation treatment. These oral cavity squamous cell carcinomas were HPV-negative and locally advanced. Germline trimming cut 9 bases from V and 2 bases from J; bases unmatched to any gene: 6. CDR3 length: 14 amino acids. CDR1 and CDR2 from the germline V gene are MDHEN and SYDVKM. A note on this clone: The antigen is unknown. Different DNA sequences within this sample yield the same CDR3.

This table comes from immunoSEQ multiplex PCR, and its TCRdb copy is limited to in-frame clones, with some not included. Found here are 55,000 to 80,000 clones, roughly nine tenths of them singletons; the top ten hold 2.5% to 3.5%. V usage is TRBV28 and J usage is TRBJ1-5, with 8 bases aligning to TRBD1. The sample in question was PBMCs, obtained after nivolumab (anti-PD-1) treatment. The TCR was taken from a person aged 40 to 85 with oral cavity squamous cell carcinoma. The DNA for the CDR3 is TGTGCCAGTTTACCGGGACAGGGCAATCAGCCCCAGCATTTT. Translated: CASLPGQGNQPQHF.